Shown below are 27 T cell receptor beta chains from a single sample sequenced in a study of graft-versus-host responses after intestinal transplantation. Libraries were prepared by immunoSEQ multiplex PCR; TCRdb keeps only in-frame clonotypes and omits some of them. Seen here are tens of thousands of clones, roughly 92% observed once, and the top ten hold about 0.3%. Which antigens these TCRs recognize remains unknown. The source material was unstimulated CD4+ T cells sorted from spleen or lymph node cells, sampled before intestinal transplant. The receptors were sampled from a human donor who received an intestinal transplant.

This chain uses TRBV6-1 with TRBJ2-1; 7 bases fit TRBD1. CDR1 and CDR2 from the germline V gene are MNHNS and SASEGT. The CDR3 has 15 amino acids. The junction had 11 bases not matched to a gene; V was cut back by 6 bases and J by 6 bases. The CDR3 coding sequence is TGTGCCAGCAGCTACAGGGGTGGGAATAGCAATGAGCAGTTCTTC. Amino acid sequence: CASSYRGGNSNEQFF.

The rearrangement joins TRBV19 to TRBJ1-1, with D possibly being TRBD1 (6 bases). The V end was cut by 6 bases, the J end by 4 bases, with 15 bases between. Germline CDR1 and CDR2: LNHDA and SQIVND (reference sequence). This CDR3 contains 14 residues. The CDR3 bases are TGTGCCAGTAGGATCAGACAGGAGGGCACTGAAGCTTTCTTT. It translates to CASRIRQEGTEAFF.

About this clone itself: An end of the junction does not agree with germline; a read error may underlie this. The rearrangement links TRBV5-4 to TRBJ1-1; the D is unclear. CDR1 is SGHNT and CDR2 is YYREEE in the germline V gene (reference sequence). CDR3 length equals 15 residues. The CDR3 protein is CASSQDRAPSIGSFF. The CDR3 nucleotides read TGCGCCAGCAGCCAAGACCGGGCCCCGTCGATTGGTTCTTTCTTT.

The CDR3, as DNA: TGTGCCAGTAGTAGGGCTAGCGGGAGTCGTGGGGAGCTGTTTTTT. The encoded protein is CASSRASGSRGELFF. The chain couples TRBV19 to TRBJ2-2, with TRBD2 identical over 10 bases. Germline V gene data show CDR1 as LNHDA and CDR2 as SQIVND (reference sequence). The CDR3 runs to 15 residues. The V gene end was trimmed by 4 bases and the J gene end by 8 bases; junction bases not matched to a gene: 7.

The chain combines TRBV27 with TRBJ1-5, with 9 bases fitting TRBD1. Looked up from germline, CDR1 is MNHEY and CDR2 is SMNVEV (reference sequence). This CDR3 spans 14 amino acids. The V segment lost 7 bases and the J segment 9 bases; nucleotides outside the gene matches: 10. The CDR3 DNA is TGTGCCAGCAAACCACAGGGGGCCTCAGGGCCCCAGCATTTT. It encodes CASKPQGASGPQHF.

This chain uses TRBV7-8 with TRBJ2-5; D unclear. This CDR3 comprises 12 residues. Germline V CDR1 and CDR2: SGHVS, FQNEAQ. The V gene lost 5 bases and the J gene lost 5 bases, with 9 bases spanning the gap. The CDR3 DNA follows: TGTGCCAGCAGCACCAAGTTTGAGACCCAGTACTTC. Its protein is CASSTKFETQYF. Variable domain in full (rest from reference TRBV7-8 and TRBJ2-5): GAGVSQSPRYKVAKRGQDVALRCDPISGHVSLFWYQQALGQGPEFLTYFQNEAQLDKSGLPSDRFFAERPEGSVSTLKIQRTQQEDSAVYLCASSTKFETQYFGPGTRLLVL.

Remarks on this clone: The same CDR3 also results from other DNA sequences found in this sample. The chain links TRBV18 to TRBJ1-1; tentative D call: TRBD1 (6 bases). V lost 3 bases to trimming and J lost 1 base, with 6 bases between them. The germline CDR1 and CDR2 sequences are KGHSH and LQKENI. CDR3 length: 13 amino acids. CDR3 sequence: CASSPGQNTEAFF. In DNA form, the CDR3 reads TGTGCCAGCTCACCGGGACAGAACACTGAAGCTTTCTTT.

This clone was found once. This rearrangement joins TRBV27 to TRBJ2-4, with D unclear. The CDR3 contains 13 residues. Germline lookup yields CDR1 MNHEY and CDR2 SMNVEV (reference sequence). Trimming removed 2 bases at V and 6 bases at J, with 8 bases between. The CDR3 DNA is TGTGCCAGCAGTTTAAGAGCCCTAAACATTCAGTACTTC. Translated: CASSLRALNIQYF.

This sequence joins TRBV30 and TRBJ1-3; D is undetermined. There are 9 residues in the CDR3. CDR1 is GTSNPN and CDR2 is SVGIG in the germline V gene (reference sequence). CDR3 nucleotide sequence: TGTAACTCGGGAAACACCATATATTTT. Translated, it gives CNSGNTIYF.

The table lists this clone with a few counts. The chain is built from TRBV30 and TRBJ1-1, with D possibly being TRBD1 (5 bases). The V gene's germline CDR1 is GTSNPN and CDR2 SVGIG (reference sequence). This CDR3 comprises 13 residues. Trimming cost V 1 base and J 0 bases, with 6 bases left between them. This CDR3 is CAWSGGMNTEAFF. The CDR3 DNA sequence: TGTGCCTGGAGTGGGGGGATGAACACTGAAGCTTTCTTT.

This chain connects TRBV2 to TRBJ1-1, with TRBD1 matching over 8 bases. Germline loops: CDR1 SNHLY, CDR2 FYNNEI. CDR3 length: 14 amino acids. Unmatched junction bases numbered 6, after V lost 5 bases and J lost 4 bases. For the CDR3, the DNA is TGTGCCAGCAGTCTGACAGGGGAGGTCACTGAAGCTTTCTTT. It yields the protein CASSLTGEVTEAFF.

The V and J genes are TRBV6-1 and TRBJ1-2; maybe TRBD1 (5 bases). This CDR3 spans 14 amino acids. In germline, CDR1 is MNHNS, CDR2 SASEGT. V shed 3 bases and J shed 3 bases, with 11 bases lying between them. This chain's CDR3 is CASSEPGRDYGYTF. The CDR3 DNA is TGTGCCAGCAGTGAGCCGGGACGGGACTATGGCTACACCTTC.

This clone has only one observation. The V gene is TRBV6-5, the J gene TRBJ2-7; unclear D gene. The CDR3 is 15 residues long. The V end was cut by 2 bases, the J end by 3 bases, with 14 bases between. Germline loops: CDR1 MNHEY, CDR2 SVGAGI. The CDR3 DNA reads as TGTGCCAGCAGTTACATTTCCCGGCAGGTCTACGAGCAGTACTTC. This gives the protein CASSYISRQVYEQYF.

The CDR3: CASSEGRTATGNTIYF. The CDR3, as DNA: TGTGCCAGCAGTGAAGGGAGGACAGCCACTGGAAACACCATATATTTT. V usage is TRBV6-1 and J usage is TRBJ1-3; D is perhaps TRBD1 (6 bases). This CDR3 has 16 residues. Trimming removed 1 base at V and 2 bases at J, with 12 bases between. Per the germline V gene, CDR1 is MNHNS and CDR2 is SASEGT.

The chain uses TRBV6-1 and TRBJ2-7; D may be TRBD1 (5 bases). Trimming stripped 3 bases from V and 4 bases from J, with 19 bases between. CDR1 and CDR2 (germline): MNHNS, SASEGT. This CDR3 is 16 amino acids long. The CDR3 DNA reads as TGTGCCAGCAGTGACCGGACAAGCTTAGGGATGTACGAGCAGTACTTC. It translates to CASSDRTSLGMYEQYF.

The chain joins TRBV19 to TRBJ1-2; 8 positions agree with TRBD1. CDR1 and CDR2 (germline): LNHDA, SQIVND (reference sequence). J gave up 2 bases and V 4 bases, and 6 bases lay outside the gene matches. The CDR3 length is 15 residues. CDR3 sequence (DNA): TGTGCCAGTAGTAGTCGGACAGGGAGAAACTATGGCTACACCTTC. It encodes CASSSRTGRNYGYTF.

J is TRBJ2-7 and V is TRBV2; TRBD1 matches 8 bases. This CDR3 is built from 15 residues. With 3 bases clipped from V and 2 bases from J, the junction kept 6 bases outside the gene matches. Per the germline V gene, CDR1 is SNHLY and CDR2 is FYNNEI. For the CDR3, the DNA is TGTGCCAGCAGTGATTTACAGGGGGGTACCTACGAGCAGTACTTC. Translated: CASSDLQGGTYEQYF.

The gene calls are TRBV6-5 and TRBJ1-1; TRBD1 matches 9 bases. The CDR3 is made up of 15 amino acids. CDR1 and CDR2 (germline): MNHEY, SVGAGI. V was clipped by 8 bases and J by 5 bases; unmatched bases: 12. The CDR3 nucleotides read TGTGCCAGCGCAGAACAGGGGGCGATGGGTACTGAAGCTTTCTTT. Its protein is CASAEQGAMGTEAFF.

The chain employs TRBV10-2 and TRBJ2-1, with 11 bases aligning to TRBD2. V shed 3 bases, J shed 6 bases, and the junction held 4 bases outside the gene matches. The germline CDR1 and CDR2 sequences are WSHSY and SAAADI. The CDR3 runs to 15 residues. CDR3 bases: TGCGCCAGCAGTGATATAGGACTAGCGGGCAATGAGCAGTTCTTC. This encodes CASSDIGLAGNEQFF.

The CDR3 protein is CASSPRQGVESPLHF. CDR3 nucleotides: TGCGCCAGCAGCCCCAGACAGGGCGTTGAATCACCCCTCCACTTT. The rearrangement uses TRBV5-1 and TRBJ1-6; 7 bases agree with TRBD1. This CDR3 has 15 residues. CDR1 is SGHRS and CDR2 is YFSETQ in the germline V gene. V shed 4 bases, J shed 10 bases, and the junction held 11 bases outside the gene matches. Variable domain in full (rest from reference TRBV5-1 and TRBJ1-6): KAGVTQTPRYLIKTRGQQVTLSCSPISGHRSVSWYQQTPGQGLQFLFEYFSETQRNKGNFPGRFSGRQFSNSRSEMNVSTLELGDSALYLCASSPRQGVESPLHFGNGTRLTVT.

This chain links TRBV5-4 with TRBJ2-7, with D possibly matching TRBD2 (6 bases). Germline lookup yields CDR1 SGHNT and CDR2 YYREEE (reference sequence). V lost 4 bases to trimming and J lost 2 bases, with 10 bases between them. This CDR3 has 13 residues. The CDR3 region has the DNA TGTGCCAGCAGCCCGGGGACTCCCTACGAGCAGTACTTC. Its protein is CASSPGTPYEQYF.

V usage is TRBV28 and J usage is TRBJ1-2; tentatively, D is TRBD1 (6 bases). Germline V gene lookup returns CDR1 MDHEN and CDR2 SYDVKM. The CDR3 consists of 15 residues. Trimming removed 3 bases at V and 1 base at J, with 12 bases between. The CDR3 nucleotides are TGTGCCAGCAGTTTTGCGCGGGGGCGTAACTATGGCTACACCTTC. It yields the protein CASSFARGRNYGYTF.

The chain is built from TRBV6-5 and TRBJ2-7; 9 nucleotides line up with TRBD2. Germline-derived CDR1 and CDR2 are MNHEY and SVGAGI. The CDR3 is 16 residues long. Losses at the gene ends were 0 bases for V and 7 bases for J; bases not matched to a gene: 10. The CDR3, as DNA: TGTGCCAGCAGTTACTCTGCTAGCGGGGACCCCTGGGAGCAGTACTTC. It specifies CASSYSASGDPWEQYF.

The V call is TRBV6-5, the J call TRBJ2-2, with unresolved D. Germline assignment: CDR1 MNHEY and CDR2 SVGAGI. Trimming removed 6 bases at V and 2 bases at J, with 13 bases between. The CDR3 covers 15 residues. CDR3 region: CASSYRVLNTGELFF. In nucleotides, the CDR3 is TGTGCCAGCAGCTACCGGGTCCTCAACACCGGGGAGCTGTTTTTT.

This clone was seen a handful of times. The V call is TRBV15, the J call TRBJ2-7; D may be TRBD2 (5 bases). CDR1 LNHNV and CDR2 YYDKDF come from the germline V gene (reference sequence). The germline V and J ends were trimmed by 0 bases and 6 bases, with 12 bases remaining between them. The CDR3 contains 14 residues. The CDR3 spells CATSRDPGNGEQYF. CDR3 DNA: TGTGCCACCAGCAGAGACCCGGGGAACGGCGAGCAGTACTTC.

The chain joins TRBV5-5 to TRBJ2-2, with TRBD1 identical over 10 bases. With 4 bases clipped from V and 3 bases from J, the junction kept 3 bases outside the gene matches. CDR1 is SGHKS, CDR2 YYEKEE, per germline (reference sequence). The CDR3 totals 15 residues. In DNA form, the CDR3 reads TGTGCCAGCAGCCGGACAGGGGGATACACCGGGGAGCTGTTTTTT. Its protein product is CASSRTGGYTGELFF.

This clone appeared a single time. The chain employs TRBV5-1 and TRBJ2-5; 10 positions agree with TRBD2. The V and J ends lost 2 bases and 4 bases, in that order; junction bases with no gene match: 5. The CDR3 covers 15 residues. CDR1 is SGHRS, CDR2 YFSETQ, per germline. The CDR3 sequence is CASSFLAGVAETQYF. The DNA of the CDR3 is TGCGCCAGCAGCTTCCTAGCGGGAGTAGCAGAGACCCAGTACTTC.